This section outlines one T cell receptor (beta chain) sequence together with its context. This entry belongs to a study of CD8 T cells in Susac syndrome. CDR1 is ENHRY, CDR2 SYGVKD, per germline. V dropped 4 bases and J dropped 2 bases, with 8 bases sitting between them. The CDR3 runs 14 residues. RNA totalling about 0.5 to 1 ug underwent reverse transcription with random hexamers. The method of amplification for TCR beta CDR3 was immunoSEQ multiplex PCR, covering 54 Vbeta and 13 Jbeta. One entry per CDR3 protein results from TCRdb running MiXCR on the immunoSEQ multiplex PCR reads. This repertoire shows 210,000 or so distinct CDR3 sequences, approximately 90% found once; its top ten account for 0.1% to 0.15%.

V and J are TRBV10-3 and TRBJ2-2; weak D call: TRBD2 (6 bases). The TCR sequence derives from a human donor with multiple sclerosis. Sequences were obtained from CD8+ T cells from PBMCs. The CDR3 DNA is TGTGCCATCAGTGGGGACTCCAACACCGGGGAGCTGTTTTTT. This sequence encodes CAISGDSNTGELFF.